The 5 T cell receptor beta chains in this list originate from one sample, sequenced in a study of control samples from healthy donors and cancer patients. The method was immunoSEQ multiplex PCR; TCRdb's version includes in-frame clones alone and lacks a portion of them. Of some 99,000 clones listed, 90% are singletons. Sequenced input: blood. These receptors originate from a human donor in good health. The donor label of this sample is uncertain.

The V and J genes are TRBV6-1 and TRBJ2-7; TRBD1 aligns across 7 bases. The V segment lost 3 bases and the J segment 3 bases; nucleotides outside the gene matches: 8. The CDR3 is made up of 15 amino acids. Germline V gene data show CDR1 as MNHNS and CDR2 as SASEGT. The DNA of the CDR3 is TGTGCCAGCAGTGAGGGGACAGACACTCACTACGAGCAGTACTTC. Its translation is CASSEGTDTHYEQYF.

The chain combines TRBV7-9 with TRBJ1-4; D is unresolved. Germline lookup yields CDR1 SEHNR and CDR2 FQNEAQ (reference sequence). Trimming took off 4 bases at V and 7 bases at J, with 7 bases between the two ends. This CDR3 region has 12 residues. CDR3 sequence: CASSSLSEKLFF. In DNA, the CDR3 is TGTGCCAGCAGCTCCCTTAGTGAAAAACTGTTTTTT. The full variable domain, rest sourced from reference TRBV7-9 and TRBJ1-4, is DTGVSQNPRHKITKRGQNVTFRCDPISEHNRLYWYRQTLGQGPEFLTYFQNEAQLEKSRLLSDRFSAERPKGSFSTLEIQRTEQGDSAMYLCASSSLSEKLFFGSGTQLSVL.

The V and J genes are TRBV6-5 and TRBJ1-2; D uncertain. The CDR3 extends over 13 amino acids. Germline assignment: CDR1 MNHEY and CDR2 SVGAGI. V gave up 2 bases and J gave up 7 bases, with 11 bases separating them. The DNA of the CDR3 is TGTGCCAGCAGTTACGACGGACCGCGTGGCTACACCTTC. This translates into CASSYDGPRGYTF.

This rearrangement joins TRBV5-6 to TRBJ1-1; TRBD1 matches 7 bases. Germline V gives CDR1 SGHDT, CDR2 YYEEEE. This CDR3 is built from 17 residues. V dropped 4 bases and J dropped 4; count of bases not matched to a gene: 16. DNA for the CDR3: TGTGCCAGCAGCCGACCCCGGGACAGAAATAGGGTCACTGAAGCTTTCTTT. Its protein product is CASSRPRDRNRVTEAFF. Full variable domain (remainder filled in from reference TRBV5-6 and TRBJ1-1): DAGVTQSPTHLIKTRGQQVTLRCSPKSGHDTVSWYQQALGQGPQFIFQYYEEEERQRGNFPDRFSGHQFPNYSSELNVNALLLGDSALYLCASSRPRDRNRVTEAFFGQGTRLTVV.

This rearrangement joins TRBV6-5 to TRBJ2-3, with TRBD1 as a possible D gene (5 bases). The CDR3 extends over 14 amino acids. Germline CDR1 and CDR2: MNHEY and SVGAGI. Trimming stripped 8 bases from V and 2 bases from J, with 14 bases between. CDR3 residues: CASSNRQSTDTQYF. CDR3 DNA sequence: TGTGCCAGCTCGAACAGGCAATCCACAGATACGCAGTATTTT.